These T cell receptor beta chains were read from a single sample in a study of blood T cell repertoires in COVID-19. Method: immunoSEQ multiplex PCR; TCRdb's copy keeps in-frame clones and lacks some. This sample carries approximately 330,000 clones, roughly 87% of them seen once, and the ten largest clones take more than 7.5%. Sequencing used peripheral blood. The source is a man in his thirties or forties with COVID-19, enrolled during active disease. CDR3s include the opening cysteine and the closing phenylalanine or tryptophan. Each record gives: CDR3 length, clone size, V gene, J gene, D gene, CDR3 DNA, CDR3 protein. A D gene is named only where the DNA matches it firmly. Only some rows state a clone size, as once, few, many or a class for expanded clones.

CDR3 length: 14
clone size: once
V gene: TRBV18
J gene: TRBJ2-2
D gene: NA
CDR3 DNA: TGTGCCAGCTCCCGAAAACAGGCCACCGGGGAGCTGTTTTTT
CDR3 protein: CASSRKQATGELFF

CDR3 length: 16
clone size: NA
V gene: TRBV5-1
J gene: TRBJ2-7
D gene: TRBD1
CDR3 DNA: TGCGCCAGCAGCCTTACCGGACAGGCGTCCGCCTACGAGCAGTACTTC
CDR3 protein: CASSLTGQASAYEQYF

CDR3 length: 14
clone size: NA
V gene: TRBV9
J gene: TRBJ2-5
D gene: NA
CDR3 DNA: TGTGCCAGCAGCGTAGGGACTGTTCAAGAGACCCAGTACTTC
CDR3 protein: CASSVGTVQETQYF

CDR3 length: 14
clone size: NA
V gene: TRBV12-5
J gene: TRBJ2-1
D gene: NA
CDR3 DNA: TGTGCTAGTGGTTTGGACCCATGGGGCCATGAGCAGTTCTTC
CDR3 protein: CASGLDPWGHEQFF

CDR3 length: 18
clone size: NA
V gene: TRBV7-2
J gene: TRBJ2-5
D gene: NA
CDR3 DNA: TGTGCCAGCAGCTCCCGTCTTAAAGCGGGCCTTCGAGGGGAGACCCAGTACTTC
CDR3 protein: CASSSRLKAGLRGETQYF

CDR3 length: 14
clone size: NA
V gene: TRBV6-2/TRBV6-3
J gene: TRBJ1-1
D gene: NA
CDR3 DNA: TGTGCCAGCAGTCCGGGGGGCAAGGTCGCTGAAGCTTTCTTT
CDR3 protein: CASSPGGKVAEAFF

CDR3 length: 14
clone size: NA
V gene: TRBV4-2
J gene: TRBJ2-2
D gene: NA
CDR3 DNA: TGTGCCAGCAGCCAACAGGGGAGTTCCGGGGAGCTGTTTTTT
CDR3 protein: CASSQQGSSGELFF

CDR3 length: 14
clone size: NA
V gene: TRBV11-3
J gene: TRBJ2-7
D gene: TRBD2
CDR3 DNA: TGTGCCAGCAGCTTAGGGGGACTAGCTTCCGAGCAGTACTTC
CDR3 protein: CASSLGGLASEQYF

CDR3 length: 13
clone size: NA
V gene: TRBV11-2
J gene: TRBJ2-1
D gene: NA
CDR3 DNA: TGTGCCAGCAGCTTAGAAGGTTGGAGTGAGCAGTTCTTC
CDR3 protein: CASSLEGWSEQFF

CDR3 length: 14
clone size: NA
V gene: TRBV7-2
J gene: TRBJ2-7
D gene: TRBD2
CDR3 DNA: TGTGCCAGCAGCTTAGGACCGGGACTATACGAGCAGTACTTC
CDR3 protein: CASSLGPGLYEQYF

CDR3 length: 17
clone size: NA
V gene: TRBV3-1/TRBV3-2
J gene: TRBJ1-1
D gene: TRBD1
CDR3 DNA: TGTGCCAGCAGCCAGCCCGGGACAGGGGGCTTCCGAACTGAAGCTTTCTTT
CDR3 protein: CASSQPGTGGFRTEAFF

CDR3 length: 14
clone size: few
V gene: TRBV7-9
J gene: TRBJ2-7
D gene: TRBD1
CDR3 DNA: TGTGCCAGCAGCTCATGGGACAGACTGTACGAGCAGTACTTC
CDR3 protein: CASSSWDRLYEQYF

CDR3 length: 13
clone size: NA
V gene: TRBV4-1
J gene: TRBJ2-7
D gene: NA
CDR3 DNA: TGCGCCAGCAGCCAAGTTCTAGAGTACGAGCAGTACTTC
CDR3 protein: CASSQVLEYEQYF

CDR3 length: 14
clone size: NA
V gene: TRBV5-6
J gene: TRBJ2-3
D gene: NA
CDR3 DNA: TGTGCCAGCAGCTTGGAGAGAGTGGCAGATACGCAGTATTTT
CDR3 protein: CASSLERVADTQYF

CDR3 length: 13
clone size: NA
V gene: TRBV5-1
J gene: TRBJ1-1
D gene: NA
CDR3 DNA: TGCGCCAGCAGCTTAACAGGGAGGGCTGAAGCTTTCTTT
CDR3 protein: CASSLTGRAEAFF

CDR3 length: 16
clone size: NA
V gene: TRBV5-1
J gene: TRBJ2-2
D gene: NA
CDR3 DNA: TGCGCCAGCAGCTACGGTCAACCAACAGGGACCGGGGAGCTGTTTTTT
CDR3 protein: CASSYGQPTGTGELFF

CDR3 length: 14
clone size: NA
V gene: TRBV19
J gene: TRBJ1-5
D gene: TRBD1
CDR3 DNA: TGTGCCAGTAGTACAACAGGGGTGAGTCAGCCCCAGCATTTT
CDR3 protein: CASSTTGVSQPQHF

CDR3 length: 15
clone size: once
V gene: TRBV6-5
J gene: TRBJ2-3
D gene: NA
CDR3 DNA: TGTGCCAGCAGCGCGGGGGCTAAAACCACAGATACGCAGTATTTT
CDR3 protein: CASSAGAKTTDTQYF

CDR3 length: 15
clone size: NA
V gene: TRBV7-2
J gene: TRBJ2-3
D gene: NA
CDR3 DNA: TGTGCCAGCAGCCCCCCGGGACTCGGCACAGATACGCAGTATTTT
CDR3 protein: CASSPPGLGTDTQYF

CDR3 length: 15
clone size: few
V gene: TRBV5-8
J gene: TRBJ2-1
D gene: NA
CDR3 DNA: TGTGCCAGCAGTTCAGCAGGGGCCTCCTACAATGAGCAGTTCTTC
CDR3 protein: CASSSAGASYNEQFF

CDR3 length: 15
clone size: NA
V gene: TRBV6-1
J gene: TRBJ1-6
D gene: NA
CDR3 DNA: TGTGCCAGCAGTGAAGGAAGGGGTAAGGGGTCACCCCTCCACTTT
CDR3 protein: CASSEGRGKGSPLHF

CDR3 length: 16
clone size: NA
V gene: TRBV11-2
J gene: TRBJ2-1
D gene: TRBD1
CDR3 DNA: TGTGCCAGCAGCTCGCGACAGGGCCCCAGCTACAATGAGCAGTTCTTC
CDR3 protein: CASSSRQGPSYNEQFF

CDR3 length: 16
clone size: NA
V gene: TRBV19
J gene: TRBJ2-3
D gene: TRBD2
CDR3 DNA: TGTGCCAGTAGTATTCGTAGGGTAGCGGGCTTCTATACGCAGTATTTT
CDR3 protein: CASSIRRVAGFYTQYF

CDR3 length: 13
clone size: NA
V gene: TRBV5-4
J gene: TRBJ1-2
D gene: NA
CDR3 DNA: TGTGCCAGCAGCTCTCGACAGGCCTATGGCTACACCTTC
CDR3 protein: CASSSRQAYGYTF